This T cell receptor beta chain was identified during a study of T cell responses to AZD1222 COVID-19 vaccine. This table comes from immunoSEQ multiplex PCR, and its TCRdb copy is limited to in-frame clones, with some not included. The sample records roughly 140,000 clones, 88% being singletons. The CDR3 runs to 13 residues. V trimming: 6 bases; J trimming: 3 bases; junction bases outside the gene matches: 2. Germline assignment: CDR1 SQVTM and CDR2 ANQGSEA. Sequencing was performed on peripheral blood, taken on day 0 of MenACWY control vaccination. J is TRBJ2-1 and V is TRBV29-1; 10 nucleotides match TRBD2. The TCR originated in an adult in good health. In DNA form, the CDR3 reads TGCAGCGTAGCGGGGGGGGACTACAATGAGCAGTTCTTC. This encodes CSVAGGDYNEQFF.